This T cell receptor beta chain was sequenced during a study of blood T cell repertoires in COVID-19. Study summary: Researchers got acute and convalescent COVID-19 samples from the United States, Italy and Spain.

CDR1 and CDR2 from the germline V gene are MNHNS and SASEGT. CDR3 length: 16 amino acids. After removal of 0 bases from V and 3 bases from J, the junction contained 5 bases not matched to a gene. Which cohort a participant joined came from the clinical history participants gave. Symptom resolution, clearance, or two negative PCRs marked the recovered donors of Cohort 3. Data came from immunoSEQ multiplex PCR; TCRdb stores just in-frame clones and leaves some out. Found here are a few hundred thousand clones, 85% to 90% of them singletons; the top ten hold roughly 8.3%. The specimen was PBMCs or T cells enriched from blood (not recorded which). The gene calls are TRBV6-1 and TRBJ1-5, with 7 bases that match TRBD1. The source is a man aged 35 to 55 who had recovered from COVID-19. The CDR3 sequence is CASSEAPDRYNQPQHF. CDR3 bases: TGTGCCAGCAGTGAAGCACCGGACAGGTACAATCAGCCCCAGCATTTT.